The source of this T cell receptor beta chain is a study of glioma-infiltrating T cells. V lost 5 bases and J 4 bases, leaving 11 bases between the germline ends. The germline gives CDR1 LNHDA, CDR2 SQIVND (reference sequence). The CDR3 has 13 amino acids. Whole-study findings and limits: Non-neoplastic patients had below-expected tissue-blood divergence, while all gliomas exceeded expectation. CDR3 overlap between tissue and blood was very small.

Comment on this clonotype: Its antigen is unidentified.

TCR alpha and beta CDR3 regions were amplified from RNA using iRepertoire nested multiplex PCR. TCRdb reanalysed the multiplex PCR reads using MiXCR and keeps one entry per CDR3 protein. This table holds 100,000 to 150,000 distinct CDR3 sequences, more than 20% found once. This TCR was sampled from a human donor with low-grade glioma or glioblastoma, undergoing nonglioma brain surgery, or in good health (not recorded which). Material for sequencing was glioma tissue, nonneoplastic brain tissue, or PBMCs (not recorded which). The rearrangement links TRBV19 to TRBJ1-1; D is possibly TRBD1 (5 bases). CDR3: CASSHPGGTEAFF. The CDR3 DNA follows: TGTGCCAGTAGTCACCCGGGGGGCACTGAAGCTTTCTTT.